This T cell receptor beta chain was retrieved from a study of identifying expanded T cells in peripheral blood. Collection occurred without any documented infections or immune events in donors. The CDR3 contains 16 residues. CDR1 and CDR2 from the germline V gene are MDHEN and SYDVKM. Trimming at V came to 4 bases and at J to 2 bases, leaving 6 bases not matched to a gene. Overall study findings and caveats: Variance in clone template counts between approximately 2-week samples significantly increased with total template count across all healthy donors. Roughly 1.2 clones differed between technical replicates, versus approximately 16 and 20 over time.

This clone came up a few times. Its antigen is currently unknown. Only in-frame clones appear in the TCRdb table, and some are missing; sequencing was by immunoSEQ multiplex PCR. The sample includes about 81,000 clones, about four fifths of them seen just once. J is TRBJ1-5 and V is TRBV28; 9 bases agree with TRBD1. Sequencing was done on a sample of blood. This receptor was obtained from a person between 18 and 69 years old in good health. The CDR3 here is CASSSTRQGGNQPQHF. As DNA, the CDR3 is TGTGCCAGCAGTTCCACCAGACAGGGGGGCAATCAGCCCCAGCATTTT.